There are many counts of the clone carrying this T cell receptor (beta chain). Its specificity is not known. Samples came from axillary lymph nodes draining the breast cancer. This sample is drawn from a study of breast tumors, draining lymph nodes, adjacent tissues. Findings and limits, study-wide: Most tumor T cells seemingly derive from lymph node, then expand in tumor. Compared with basal-like, luminal-like tumors shared significantly more repertoire with nontumor tissue.

The CDR3 contains 14 residues. The V end lost 3 bases, the J end lost 2 bases, and 10 bases lay between the germline ends. Per germline, CDR1 SGHRS and CDR2 YFSETQ. TCRdb fed the multiplex PCR reads into MiXCR, producing one record per CDR3 protein. The sample shows about 230,000 distinct CDR3 sequences, 32% of them seen only once. The sample comprised axillary lymph node tissue. This receptor was identified in a female donor with breast cancer. Some clones in this sample may be carry-over from other donors' samples. The V and J genes are TRBV5-1 and TRBJ2-3; D is unresolved. CDR3 protein: CASSSTPVTDTQYF. The CDR3 DNA reads as TGCGCCAGCAGCTCGACGCCCGTCACAGATACGCAGTATTTT. The whole variable domain, filled in from reference TRBV5-1 and TRBJ2-3, reads KAGVTQTPRYLIKTRGQQVTLSCSPISGHRSVSWYQQTPGQGLQFLFEYFSETQRNKGNFPGRFSGRQFSNSRSEMNVSTLELGDSALYLCASSSTPVTDTQYFGPGTRLTVL.